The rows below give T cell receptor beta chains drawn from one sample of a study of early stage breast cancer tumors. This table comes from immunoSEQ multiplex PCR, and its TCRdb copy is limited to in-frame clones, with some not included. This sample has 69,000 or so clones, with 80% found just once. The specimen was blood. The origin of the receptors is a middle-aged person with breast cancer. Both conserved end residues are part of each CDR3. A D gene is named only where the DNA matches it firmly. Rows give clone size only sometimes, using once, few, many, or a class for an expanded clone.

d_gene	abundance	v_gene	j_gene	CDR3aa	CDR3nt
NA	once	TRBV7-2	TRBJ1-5	CASSFGQPSNQPQHF	TGTGCCAGCAGCTTCGGACAACCAAGCAATCAGCCCCAGCATTTT
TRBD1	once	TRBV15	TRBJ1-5	CATTPRGQGPNQPQHF	TGTGCCACCACCCCCAGGGGACAGGGCCCCAATCAGCCCCAGCATTTT
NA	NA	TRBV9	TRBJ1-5	CASSVEDGLEPQHF	TGTGCCAGCAGCGTAGAGGACGGTCTGGAGCCCCAGCATTTT
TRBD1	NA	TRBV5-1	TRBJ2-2	CASSLYPTGADTGELFF	TGCGCCAGCAGCCTCTACCCGACAGGGGCGGACACCGGGGAGCTGTTTTTT
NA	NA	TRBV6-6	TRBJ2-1	CASGDSGPYNEQFF	TGTGCCAGCGGTGATAGCGGACCCTACAATGAGCAGTTCTTC
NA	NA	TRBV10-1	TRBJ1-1	CASRLTEGTEAFF	TGCGCCAGCAGACTCACCGAGGGCACTGAAGCTTTCTTT
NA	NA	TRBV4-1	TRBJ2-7	CASSQADSSYEQYF	TGCGCCAGCAGCCAAGCGGACAGCTCCTACGAGCAGTACTTC
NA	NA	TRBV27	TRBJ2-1	CASSFGGNNEQFF	TGTGCCAGCAGTTTCGGGGGAAACAATGAGCAGTTCTTC
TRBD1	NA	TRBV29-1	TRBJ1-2	CSAGTDLFYTF	TGCAGCGCTGGGACAGACTTATTCTACACCTTC
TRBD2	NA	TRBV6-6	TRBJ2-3	CASSYSGRTDTQYF	TGTGCCAGCAGTTATAGCGGGAGGACAGATACGCAGTATTTT
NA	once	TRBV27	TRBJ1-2	CASRVIQAGNYGYTF	TGTGCCAGCAGAGTTATACAGGCCGGGAACTATGGCTACACCTTC
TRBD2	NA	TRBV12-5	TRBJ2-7	CASGLVGSGYEQYF	TGTGCTAGTGGTTTGGTTGGTAGCGGGTACGAGCAGTACTTC
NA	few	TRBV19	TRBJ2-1	CASSIEGRNYNEQFF	TGTGCCAGTAGTATAGAGGGGAGAAACTACAATGAGCAGTTCTTC
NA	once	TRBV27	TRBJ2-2	CASSLEGSGRRELFF	TGTGCCAGCAGTTTAGAGGGTTCGGGACGAAGGGAGCTGTTTTTT
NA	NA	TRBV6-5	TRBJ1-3	CASRAQNTIYF	TGTGCCAGCAGGGCTCAAAACACCATATATTTT
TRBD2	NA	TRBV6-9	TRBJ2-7	CASSRLAGGYEQYF	TGTGCCAGCAGCCGCCTAGCGGGCGGCTACGAGCAGTACTTC
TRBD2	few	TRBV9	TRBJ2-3	CASSVGGAGADTQYF	TGTGCCAGCAGCGTAGGAGGGGCGGGGGCAGATACGCAGTATTTT
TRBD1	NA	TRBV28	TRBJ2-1	CASSSPGQGYNEQFF	TGTGCCAGCAGTTCTCCGGGACAGGGATACAATGAGCAGTTCTTC
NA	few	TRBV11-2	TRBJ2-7	CASTPWHEQYF	TGTGCCAGCACCCCGTGGCACGAGCAGTACTTC
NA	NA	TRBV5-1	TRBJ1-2	CASSILWGRAYGYTF	TGCGCCAGCAGCATACTCTGGGGACGCGCCTATGGCTACACCTTC
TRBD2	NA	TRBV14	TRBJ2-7	CASSQVPGGTNEQYF	TGTGCCAGCAGCCAAGTACCGGGAGGAACGAATGAGCAGTACTTC
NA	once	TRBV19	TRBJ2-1	CASRLNNEQFF	TGTGCCAGCCGCCTCAACAATGAGCAGTTCTTC
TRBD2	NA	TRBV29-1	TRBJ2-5	CSVWTSGRRQETQYF	TGCAGCGTGTGGACTAGCGGGAGACGCCAAGAGACCCAGTACTTC
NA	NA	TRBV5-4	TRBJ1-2	CASSPSLDPRLHGYTF	TGTGCCAGCAGCCCCTCTTTAGACCCAAGACTCCATGGCTACACCTTC
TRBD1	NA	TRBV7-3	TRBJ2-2	CASSLRGQGGTGELFF	TGTGCCAGCAGCTTAAGGGGACAGGGCGGCACCGGGGAGCTGTTTTTT
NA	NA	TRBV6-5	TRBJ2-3	CASSYSGGTDTQYF	TGTGCCAGCAGTTACTCTGGGGGAACAGATACGCAGTATTTT
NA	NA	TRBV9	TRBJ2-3	CASSFVQGSTDTQYF	TGTGCCAGCAGTTTCGTACAGGGAAGCACAGATACGCAGTATTTT
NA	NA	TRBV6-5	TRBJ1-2	CASSADRLYGYTF	TGTGCCAGCAGTGCTGACAGGTTGTATGGCTACACCTTC
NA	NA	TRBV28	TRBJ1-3	CASNSGRLAGNTIYF	TGTGCCAGCAACTCGGGCCGGCTAGCTGGAAACACCATATATTTT
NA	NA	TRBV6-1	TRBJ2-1	CASTMYNEQFF	TGTGCCAGCACTATGTACAATGAGCAGTTCTTC
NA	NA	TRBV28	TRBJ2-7	CATTAVYEQYF	TGTGCCACCACGGCGGTCTACGAGCAGTACTTC
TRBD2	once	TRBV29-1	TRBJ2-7	CSVGGREGYEQYF	TGCAGCGTTGGTGGCAGGGAGGGGTACGAGCAGTACTTC
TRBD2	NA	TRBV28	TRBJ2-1	CASSSPGGGGNEQFF	TGTGCCAGCAGTTCACCGGGAGGGGGGGGCAATGAGCAGTTCTTC
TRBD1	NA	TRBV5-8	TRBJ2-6	CASSPTGDKDGANVLTF	TGTGCCAGCAGCCCGACAGGGGATAAAGATGGGGCCAACGTCCTGACTTTC
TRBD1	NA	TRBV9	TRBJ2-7	CASSVAAGQGSEQYF	TGTGCCAGCAGCGTAGCCGCCGGACAGGGGAGCGAGCAGTACTTC
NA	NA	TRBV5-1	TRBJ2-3	CASSLRQIETDTQYF	TGCGCCAGCAGCTTACGGCAAATCGAGACAGATACGCAGTATTTT